This is a list of T cell receptor beta chains from one sample in a study of blood T cell repertoires in COVID-19. The table came from immunoSEQ multiplex PCR; TCRdb's copy has only in-frame clones and leaves some out. The top ten clones hold around 8.1% of a sample with roughly 180,000 clones, 76% of them seen once. What was sequenced was peripheral blood. The receptors come from a woman aged 50 to 65 with active or convalescent COVID-19. CDR3s include the opening cysteine and the closing phenylalanine or tryptophan. The D gene is left open where the match is weak. Expanded clones are given a class, and other clones once, few, many or no size at all.

clone_size d_call j_call v_call cdr3_aa cdr3_nt
- TRBD2 TRBJ2-7 TRBV6-2/TRBV6-3 CASSSQPGLVYEQYF TGTGCCAGCAGTTCACAGCCGGGACTAGTCTACGAGCAGTACTTC
- - TRBJ2-2 TRBV12-3/TRBV12-4 CASIKRGAGELFF TGTGCCAGCATAAAAAGGGGCGCCGGGGAGCTGTTTTTT
- - TRBJ1-6 TRBV27 CASSLTTDGPSNSPLHF TGTGCCAGCAGTTTAACCACCGATGGGCCCAGTAATTCACCCCTCCACTTT
- - TRBJ2-6 TRBV27 CASSFDRPKYSGANVLTF TGTGCCAGCAGTTTCGACAGGCCTAAATACTCTGGGGCCAACGTCCTGACTTTC
few - TRBJ2-2 TRBV5-4 CASSPGGPNTGELFF TGTGCCAGCAGCCCCGGGGGGCCGAACACCGGGGAGCTGTTTTTT
once - TRBJ1-3 TRBV6-5 CASSRGSVGNTIYF TGTGCCAGCTCAAGGGGCTCGGTGGGAAACACCATATATTTT
few TRBD1 TRBJ2-7 TRBV7-9 CASSLAGTVSYEQYF TGTGCCAGCAGCTTAGCGGGGACAGTCTCCTACGAGCAGTACTTC
few TRBD2 TRBJ2-1 TRBV7-8 CASSLQLAGAREQFF TGTGCCAGCAGCTTACAACTAGCGGGGGCCAGGGAGCAGTTCTTC
- TRBD1 TRBJ2-7 TRBV15 CATSRDRGLGNEQYF TGTGCCACCAGCAGAGACAGGGGGCTTGGTAACGAGCAGTACTTC
- - TRBJ1-3 TRBV7-3 CASSLTGTSSSGNTIYF TGTGCCAGCAGCTTAACGGGGACTTCCAGCTCTGGAAACACCATATATTTT
- - TRBJ1-6 TRBV6-5 CASSYSRASYNSPLHF TGTGCCAGCAGTTACTCGAGGGCTTCCTATAATTCACCCCTCCACTTT
- - TRBJ1-2 TRBV6-6 CASSPDRANYGYTF TGTGCCAGCAGCCCGGACAGAGCTAACTATGGCTACACCTTC
- TRBD1 TRBJ2-5 TRBV9 CASSVVPGQGGGETQYF TGTGCCAGCAGCGTAGTTCCCGGACAGGGCGGCGGGGAGACCCAGTACTTC
- TRBD1 TRBJ1-6 TRBV2 CASRTGQGASRNSPLHF TGTGCCAGCAGAACGGGACAGGGGGCTTCAAGAAATTCACCCCTCCACTTT
- - TRBJ1-1 TRBV30 CAWSRGSSEAFF TGTGCCTGGAGTAGGGGGAGTTCTGAAGCTTTCTTT
- TRBD1 TRBJ1-1 TRBV6-5 CASSRPGQGAVEAFF TGTGCCAGCAGTAGACCCGGACAGGGGGCGGTTGAGGCTTTCTTT
many - TRBJ2-5 TRBV7-8 CASSSTRSQETQYF TGTGCCAGCAGCTCAACTAGGTCCCAAGAGACCCAGTACTTC
- - TRBJ1-5 TRBV27 CASSLENSSNQPQHF TGTGCCAGCAGTTTAGAGAACAGTAGCAATCAGCCCCAGCATTTT
- - TRBJ1-1 TRBV30 CACQGGFMNTEAFF TGTGCCTGCCAGGGTGGTTTCATGAACACTGAAGCTTTCTTT
once - TRBJ2-7 TRBV11-2 CASSLGGGGEQYF TGTGCCAGCAGCTTAGGGGGGGGCGGCGAGCAGTACTTC
- TRBD2 TRBJ2-3 TRBV11-3 CASSQKRGGPDTQYF TGTGCCAGCAGTCAAAAGCGGGGGGGCCCCGATACGCAGTATTTT
- - TRBJ2-7 TRBV21-1 CASSKAERSSYEQYF TGTGCCAGCAGCAAAGCGGAGCGGAGCTCCTACGAGCAGTACTTC
many - TRBJ1-4 TRBV15 CATSRDTRRGANEKLFF TGTGCCACCAGCAGAGATACCCGGCGGGGGGCTAATGAAAAACTGTTTTTT
- TRBD1 TRBJ1-1 TRBV6-2/TRBV6-3 CASSSYRGGEAFF TGTGCCAGCAGTTCCTACAGGGGCGGTGAAGCTTTCTTT
- - TRBJ2-6 TRBV4-1 CASSEGYISGANVLTF TGCGCCAGCAGCGAAGGTTACATCTCTGGGGCCAACGTCCTGACTTTC
- - TRBJ1-1 TRBV29-1 CSVVWSGAEAFF TGCAGCGTTGTTTGGTCAGGGGCTGAAGCTTTCTTT
few TRBD1 TRBJ2-7 TRBV11-2 CASTLNRGASYEQYF TGTGCCAGCACCCTAAACAGGGGAGCCTCCTACGAGCAGTACTTC
- TRBD2 TRBJ2-1 TRBV6-2/TRBV6-3 CASSDLVREVSYNEQFF TGTGCCAGCAGTGACCTAGTGCGGGAGGTATCCTACAATGAGCAGTTCTTC
few - TRBJ1-5 TRBV19 CASRGDTRVQPQHF TGTGCCAGTAGGGGGGACACCAGAGTACAGCCCCAGCATTTT
- - TRBJ2-5 TRBV5-1 CASSLLGGGGETQYF TGCGCCAGCAGCTTACTGGGGGGGGGCGGCGAGACCCAGTACTTC
- TRBD1 TRBJ2-7 TRBV30 CAWSHERGQGNYEQYF TGTGCCTGGAGCCACGAGCGGGGACAGGGAAACTACGAGCAGTACTTC
- TRBD1 TRBJ1-1 TRBV5-1 CASSLHRGTEAFF TGCGCCAGCAGCTTGCACAGGGGCACTGAAGCTTTCTTT
- - TRBJ1-5 TRBV30 CAWSVAAGTYSNQPQHF TGTGCCTGGAGTGTAGCAGCAGGAACATATAGCAATCAGCCCCAGCATTTT
few TRBD2 TRBJ2-1 TRBV28 CASSGLGLATYNEQFF TGTGCCAGCAGCGGACTGGGACTAGCGACCTACAATGAGCAGTTCTTC
- TRBD1 TRBJ2-2 TRBV24-1 CATSDARTGNTGELFF TGTGCCACCAGTGATGCCAGGACAGGGAACACCGGGGAGCTGTTTTTT